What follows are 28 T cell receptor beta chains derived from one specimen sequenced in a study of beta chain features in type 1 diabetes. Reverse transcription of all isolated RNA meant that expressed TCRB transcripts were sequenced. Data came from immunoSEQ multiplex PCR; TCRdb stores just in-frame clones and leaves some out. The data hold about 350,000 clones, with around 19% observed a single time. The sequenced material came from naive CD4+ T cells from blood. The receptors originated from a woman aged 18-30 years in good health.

CDR3 DNA sequence: TGTGCCAGCAGCTTGTTGCAACCCCACAGGGAGACCCAGTACTTC. Translated: CASSLLQPHRETQYF. The chain carries TRBV5-4 and TRBJ2-5, with D maybe TRBD1 (5 bases). The V gene lost 1 base and the J gene lost 5 bases, with 15 bases spanning the gap. Looked up from germline, CDR1 is SGHNT and CDR2 is YYREEE (reference sequence). The CDR3 covers 15 residues.

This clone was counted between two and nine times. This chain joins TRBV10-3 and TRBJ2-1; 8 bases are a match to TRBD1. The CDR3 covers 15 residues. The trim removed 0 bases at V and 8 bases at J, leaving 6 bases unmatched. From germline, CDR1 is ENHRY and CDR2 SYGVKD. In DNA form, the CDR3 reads TGTGCCATCAGTGAGTCGACAGGGGCAGGCGATGAGCAGTTCTTC. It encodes CAISESTGAGDEQFF.

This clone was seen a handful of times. In DNA form, the CDR3 reads TGTGCCAGCAGCTCCCGGGACAGACCGGGTACGCAGTATTTT. It specifies CASSSRDRPGTQYF. This chain connects TRBV7-2 to TRBJ2-3, with 7 bases that match TRBD1. V gave up 4 bases and J gave up 8 bases; unmatched junction bases: 9. The germline CDR1 and CDR2 sequences are SGHTA and FQGNSA. The CDR3 totals 14 residues.

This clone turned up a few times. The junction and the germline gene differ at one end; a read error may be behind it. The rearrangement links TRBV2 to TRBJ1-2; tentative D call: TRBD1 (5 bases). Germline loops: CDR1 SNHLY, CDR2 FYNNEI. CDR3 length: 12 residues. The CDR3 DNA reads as TGCGGGTCGACAGAATTTAACTATGGCTACACCTTC. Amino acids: CGSTEFNYGYTF.

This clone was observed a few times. CDR3 in amino acids: CASTTGTRSYEQYF. CDR3 bases: TGTGCCAGTACTACCGGGACTCGCTCCTACGAGCAGTACTTC. The rearrangement links TRBV2 to TRBJ2-7; a weak D match, TRBD2 (6 bases). The V gene lost 9 bases and the J gene lost 0 bases, with 15 bases spanning the gap. This CDR3 has 14 residues. Germline V lookup: CDR1 SNHLY, CDR2 FYNNEI.

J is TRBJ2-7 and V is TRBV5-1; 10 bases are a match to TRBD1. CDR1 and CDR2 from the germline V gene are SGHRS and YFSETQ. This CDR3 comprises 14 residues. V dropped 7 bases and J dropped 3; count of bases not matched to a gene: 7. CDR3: CASARGTGDYEQYF. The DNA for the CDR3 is TGCGCCAGCGCGCGGGGGACAGGGGACTACGAGCAGTACTTC.

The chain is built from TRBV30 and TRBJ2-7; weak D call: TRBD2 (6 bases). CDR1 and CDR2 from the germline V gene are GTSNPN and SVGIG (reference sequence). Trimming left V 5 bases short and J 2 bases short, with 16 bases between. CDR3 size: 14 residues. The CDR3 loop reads CAWGRGGKTYEQYF. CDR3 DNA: TGTGCCTGGGGGCGGGGAGGAAAGACCTACGAGCAGTACTTC.

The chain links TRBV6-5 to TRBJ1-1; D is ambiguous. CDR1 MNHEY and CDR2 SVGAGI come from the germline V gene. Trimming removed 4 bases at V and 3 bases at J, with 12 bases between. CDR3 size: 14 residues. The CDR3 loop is CASSFRGRDTEAFF. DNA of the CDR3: TGTGCCAGCAGTTTCAGAGGGAGGGACACTGAAGCTTTCTTT.

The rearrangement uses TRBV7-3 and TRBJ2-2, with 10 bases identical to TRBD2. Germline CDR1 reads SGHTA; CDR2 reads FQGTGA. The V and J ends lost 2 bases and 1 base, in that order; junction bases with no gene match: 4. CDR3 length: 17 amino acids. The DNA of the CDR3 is TGTGCCAGCAGCTTACTAGCGGGGGACCTGAACACCGGGGAGCTGTTTTTT. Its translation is CASSLLAGDLNTGELFF. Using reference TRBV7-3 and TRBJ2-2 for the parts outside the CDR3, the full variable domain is GAGVSQTPSNKVTEKGKYVELRCDPISGHTALYWYRQSLGQGPEFLIYFQGTGAADDSGLPNDRFFAVRPEGSVSTLKIQRTERGDSAVYLCASSLLAGDLNTGELFFGEGSRLTVL.

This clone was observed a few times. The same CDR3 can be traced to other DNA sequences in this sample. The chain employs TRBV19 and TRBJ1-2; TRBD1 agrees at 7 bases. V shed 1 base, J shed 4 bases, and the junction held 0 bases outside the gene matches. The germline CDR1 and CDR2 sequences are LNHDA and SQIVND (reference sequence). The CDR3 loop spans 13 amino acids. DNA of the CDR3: TGTGCCAGTAGTATAGGACAGGGCTATGGCTACACCTTC. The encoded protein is CASSIGQGYGYTF.

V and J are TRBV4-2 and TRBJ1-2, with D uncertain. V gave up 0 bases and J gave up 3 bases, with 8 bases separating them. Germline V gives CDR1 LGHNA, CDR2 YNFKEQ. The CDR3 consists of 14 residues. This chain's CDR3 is CASSQDRLDYGYTF. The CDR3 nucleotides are TGTGCCAGCAGCCAAGACAGGTTAGACTATGGCTACACCTTC.

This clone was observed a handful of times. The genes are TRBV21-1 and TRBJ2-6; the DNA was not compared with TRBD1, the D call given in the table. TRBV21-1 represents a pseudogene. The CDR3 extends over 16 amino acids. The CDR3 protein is CASSNTIRSGANVLTF. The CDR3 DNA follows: TGTGCCAGCAGCAATACAATCCGATCCGGGGCCAACGTCCTGACTTTC.

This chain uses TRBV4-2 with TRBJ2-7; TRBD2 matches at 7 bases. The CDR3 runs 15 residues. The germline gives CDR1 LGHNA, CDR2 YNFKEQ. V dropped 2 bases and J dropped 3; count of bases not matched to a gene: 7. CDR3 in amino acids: CASSQTVKRGYEQYF. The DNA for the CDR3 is TGTGCCAGCAGCCAAACGGTCAAGCGGGGCTACGAGCAGTACTTC.

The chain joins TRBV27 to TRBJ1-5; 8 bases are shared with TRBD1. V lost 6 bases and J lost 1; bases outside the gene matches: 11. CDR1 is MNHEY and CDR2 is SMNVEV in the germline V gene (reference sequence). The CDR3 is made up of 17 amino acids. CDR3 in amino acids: CASRDRAELGSNQPQHF. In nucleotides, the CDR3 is TGTGCCAGCAGGGACAGGGCAGAATTAGGGAGCAATCAGCCCCAGCATTTT.

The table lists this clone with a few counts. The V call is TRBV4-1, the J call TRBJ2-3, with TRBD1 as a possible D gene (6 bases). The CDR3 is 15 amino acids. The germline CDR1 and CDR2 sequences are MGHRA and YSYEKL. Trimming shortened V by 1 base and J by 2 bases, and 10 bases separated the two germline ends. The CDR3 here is CASSQVTGPTDTQYF. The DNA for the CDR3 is TGCGCCAGCAGCCAAGTTACAGGGCCCACAGATACGCAGTATTTT.

CDR3: CASSLTAWTEAFF. The CDR3 DNA follows: TGCGCCAGCAGCTTAACAGCCTGGACTGAAGCTTTCTTT. The rearrangement links TRBV5-1 to TRBJ1-1; D not certain. The CDR3 totals 13 residues. The ends were cut back, 2 bases at V and 5 bases at J, with 10 bases in the middle. The germline gives CDR1 SGHRS, CDR2 YFSETQ.

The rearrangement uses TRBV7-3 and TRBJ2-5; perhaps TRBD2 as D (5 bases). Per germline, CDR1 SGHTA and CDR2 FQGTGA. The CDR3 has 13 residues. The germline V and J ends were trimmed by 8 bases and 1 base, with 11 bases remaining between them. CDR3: CASGYGVQETQYF. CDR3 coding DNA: TGTGCCAGCGGGTACGGGGTCCAAGAGACCCAGTACTTC. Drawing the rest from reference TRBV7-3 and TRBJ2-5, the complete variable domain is GAGVSQTPSNKVTEKGKYVELRCDPISGHTALYWYRQSLGQGPEFLIYFQGTGAADDSGLPNDRFFAVRPEGSVSTLKIQRTERGDSAVYLCASGYGVQETQYFGPGTRLLVL.

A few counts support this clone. CDR3 DNA sequence: TGTGCCAGCAGTCTTACCTCGAGCTCCTACAATGAGCAGTTCTTC. This translates into CASSLTSSSYNEQFF. The chain links TRBV6-5 to TRBJ2-1; no clear D. The CDR3 totals 15 residues. CDR1 and CDR2 (germline): MNHEY, SVGAGI. V shed 5 bases and J shed 0 bases, with 11 bases lying between them.

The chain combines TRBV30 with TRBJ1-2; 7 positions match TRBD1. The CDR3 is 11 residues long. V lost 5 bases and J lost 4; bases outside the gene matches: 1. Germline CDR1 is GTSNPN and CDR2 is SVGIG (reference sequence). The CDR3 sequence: CAWHRGYGYTF. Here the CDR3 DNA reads TGTGCCTGGCACAGGGGCTATGGCTACACCTTC.

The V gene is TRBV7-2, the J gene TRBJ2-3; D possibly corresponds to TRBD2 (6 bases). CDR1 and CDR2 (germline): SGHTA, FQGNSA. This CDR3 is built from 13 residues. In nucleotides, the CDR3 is TGTTCTCCAATCACTAGCCCCAGCGGCACGCAGTATTTT. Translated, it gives CSPITSPSGTQYF. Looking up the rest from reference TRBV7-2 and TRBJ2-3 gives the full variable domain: GAGVSQSPSNKVTEKGKDVELRCDPISGHTALYWYRQSLGQGLEFLIYFQGNSAPDKSGLPSDRFSAERTGGSVSTLTIQRTQQEDSAVYLCSPITSPSGTQYFGPGTRLTVL.

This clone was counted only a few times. The chain's CDR3 is CSVRTSPQDTQYF. CDR3 bases: TGCAGCGTACGGACTAGCCCCCAGGATACGCAGTATTTT. The chain recombines TRBV29-1 with TRBJ2-3, with 8 bases identical to TRBD2. This CDR3 region has 13 residues. V was clipped by 6 bases and J by 6 bases; unmatched bases: 8. The germline V gene encodes CDR1 SQVTM and CDR2 ANQGSEA.

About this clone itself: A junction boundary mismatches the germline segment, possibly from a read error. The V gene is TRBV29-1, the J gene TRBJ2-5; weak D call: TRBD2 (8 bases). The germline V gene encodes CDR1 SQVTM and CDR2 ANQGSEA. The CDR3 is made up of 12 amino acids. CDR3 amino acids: CTSGGGLETQYF. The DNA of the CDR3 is TGTACCTCGGGAGGGGGCTTGGAGACCCAGTACTTC.

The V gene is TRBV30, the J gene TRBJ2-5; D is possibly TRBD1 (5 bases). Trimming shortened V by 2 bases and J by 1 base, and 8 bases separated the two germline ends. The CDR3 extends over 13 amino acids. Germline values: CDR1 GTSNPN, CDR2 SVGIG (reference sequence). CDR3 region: CAWSPQGQETQYF. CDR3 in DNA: TGTGCCTGGAGTCCCCAGGGCCAAGAGACCCAGTACTTC.

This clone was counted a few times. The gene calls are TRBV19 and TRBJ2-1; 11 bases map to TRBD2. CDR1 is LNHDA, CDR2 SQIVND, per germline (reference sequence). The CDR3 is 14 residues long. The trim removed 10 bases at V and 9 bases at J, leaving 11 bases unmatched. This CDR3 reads CATVAGGHRGEQFF. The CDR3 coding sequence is TGTGCCACCGTAGCGGGGGGGCATAGGGGTGAGCAGTTCTTC. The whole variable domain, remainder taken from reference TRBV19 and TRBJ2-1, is DGGITQSPKYLFRKEGQNVTLSCEQNLNHDAMYWYRQDPGQGLRLIYYSQIVNDFQKGDIAEGYSVSREKKESFPLTVTSAQKNPTAFYLCATVAGGHRGEQFFGPGTRLTVL.

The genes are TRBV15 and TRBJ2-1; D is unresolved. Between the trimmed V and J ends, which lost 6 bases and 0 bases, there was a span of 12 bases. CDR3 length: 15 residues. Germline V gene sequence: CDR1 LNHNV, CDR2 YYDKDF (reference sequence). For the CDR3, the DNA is TGTGCCACCAGGGAGAAGAGCATCTCCTACAATGAGCAGTTCTTC. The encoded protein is CATREKSISYNEQFF.

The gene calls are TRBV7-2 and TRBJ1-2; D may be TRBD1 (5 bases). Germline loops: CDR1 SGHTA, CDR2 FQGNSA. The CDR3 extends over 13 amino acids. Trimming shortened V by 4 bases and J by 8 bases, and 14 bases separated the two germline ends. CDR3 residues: CASSSSGYLGYTF. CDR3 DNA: TGTGCCAGCAGCTCATCAGGGTATCTAGGCTACACCTTC.

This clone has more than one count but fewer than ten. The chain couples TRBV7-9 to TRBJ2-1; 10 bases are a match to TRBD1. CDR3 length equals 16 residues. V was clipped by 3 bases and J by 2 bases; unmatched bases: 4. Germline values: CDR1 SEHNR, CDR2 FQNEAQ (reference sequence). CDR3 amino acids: CASSLGDRGPYNEQFF. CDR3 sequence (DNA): TGTGCCAGCAGCTTGGGAGACAGGGGGCCCTACAATGAGCAGTTCTTC.

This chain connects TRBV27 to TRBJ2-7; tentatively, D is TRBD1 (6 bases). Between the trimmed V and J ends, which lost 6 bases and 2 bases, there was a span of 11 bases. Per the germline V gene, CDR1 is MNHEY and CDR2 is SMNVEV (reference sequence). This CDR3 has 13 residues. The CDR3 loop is CASRTEGAYEQYF. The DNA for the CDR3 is TGTGCCAGCAGAACCGAGGGGGCCTACGAGCAGTACTTC.